A single sample gave rise to the 17 T cell receptor beta chains below, sequenced in a study of STAT5B mutations in CD4+ large granular lymphocyte leukemia. The data were produced by immunoSEQ multiplex PCR, yet TCRdb's version contains in-frame clones alone and is incomplete. Seen here are about 8,400 clones, 89% observed once, and the top ten hold roughly 45%. Sequencing was carried out using PBMCs. Every receptor here comes from a woman aged 70-85 years with CD4+ T-cell large granular lymphocyte leukemia.

The chain carries TRBV29-1 and TRBJ2-2, with 8 bases that match TRBD2. This CDR3 has 15 residues. Germline CDR1 reads SQVTM; CDR2 reads ANQGSEA. V was pared by 0 bases and J by 6 bases, with 6 bases of the junction left unmatched. The CDR3 is CSVEDRGGTAGELFF. CDR3 sequence (DNA): TGCAGCGTTGAAGACCGGGGGGGTACCGCCGGGGAGCTGTTTTTT.

This chain uses TRBV4-2 with TRBJ2-3; TRBD2 matches 9 bases. The CDR3 runs to 18 residues. V trimming: 1 base; J trimming: 5 bases; junction bases outside the gene matches: 13. The germline V gene encodes CDR1 LGHNA and CDR2 YNFKEQ. DNA for the CDR3: TGTGCCAGCAGCCAAGGGGGCCGGGGCGGGGGGGCTTTAGATACGCAGTATTTT. This gives the protein CASSQGGRGGGALDTQYF.

V and J are TRBV7-3 and TRBJ2-2, with 12 bases matching TRBD1. The V and J ends lost 5 bases and 4 bases, in that order; junction bases with no gene match: 5. The CDR3 is 16 residues long. Germline V gene lookup returns CDR1 SGHTA and CDR2 FQGTGA. The CDR3 region has the DNA TGTGCCAGCAGCATAAGGGGACAGGGGGCCACCGGGGAGCTGTTTTTT. As protein: CASSIRGQGATGELFF.

This chain connects TRBV2 to TRBJ1-3, with D tentatively TRBD1 (6 bases). Germline V gene sequence: CDR1 SNHLY, CDR2 FYNNEI. V was pared by 4 bases and J by 9 bases, with 19 bases between. The CDR3 is 15 amino acids. In DNA form, the CDR3 reads TGTGCCAGCAGTGGGGGACACCCAATTCAAAGCACCATATATTTT. This translates into CASSGGHPIQSTIYF.

This clone was observed a single time. The chain links TRBV11-2 to TRBJ2-7; 8 bases are a match to TRBD1. CDR1 and CDR2 (germline): SGHAT, FQNNGV. V trimming: 5 bases; J trimming: 6 bases; junction bases outside the gene matches: 24. There are 19 residues in the CDR3. The CDR3 reads CASSPSLSTPPGQVIEQYF. The CDR3 DNA reads TGTGCCAGCAGCCCCTCCCTAAGCACACCCCCGGGACAGGTCATCGAGCAGTACTTC.

CDR3: CASSSQGGYTDTQYF. The DNA for the CDR3 is TGTGCCAGCAGCTCCCAGGGAGGGTACACAGATACGCAGTATTTT. V usage is TRBV11-2 and J usage is TRBJ2-3; 7 positions agree with TRBD2. V was pared by 4 bases and J by 2 bases, with 6 bases of the junction left unmatched. Germline lookup yields CDR1 SGHAT and CDR2 FQNNGV. There are 15 residues in the CDR3.

The rearrangement joins TRBV30 to TRBJ2-3; D unclear. Germline CDR1 reads GTSNPN; CDR2 reads SVGIG (reference sequence). This CDR3 is 13 amino acids long. Deletions cut 0 bases from V and 4 bases from J, with 8 bases between. The CDR3 protein is CAWSVRMADTQYF. The CDR3 DNA follows: TGTGCCTGGAGTGTGAGGATGGCAGATACGCAGTATTTT.

This clone has just one count. The chain joins TRBV7-8 to TRBJ2-7, with 11 bases identical to TRBD1. After removal of 5 bases from V and 1 base from J, the junction contained 7 bases not matched to a gene. Looked up from germline, CDR1 is SGHVS and CDR2 is FQNEAQ. There are 16 residues in the CDR3. The CDR3 region is CASSRTGGAMSYEQYF. For the CDR3, the DNA is TGTGCCAGCAGCCGGACAGGGGGCGCAATGTCCTACGAGCAGTACTTC.

The gene calls are TRBV7-2 and TRBJ2-5; possibly TRBD1 for D (6 bases). The J call may be mistaken, given a closer DNA end match to TRBJ2-7. Germline V gene sequence: CDR1 SGHTA, CDR2 FQGNSA. The CDR3 totals 13 residues. CDR3 loop: CASSLGTVYEQYF. Here the CDR3 DNA reads TGTGCCAGCAGCTTAGGGACAGTATACGAGCAGTACTTC.

This rearrangement joins TRBV7-8 to TRBJ2-5, with D hard to call. V was cut by 2 bases and J by 2 bases, with 9 bases left in between. The CDR3 extends over 14 amino acids. Germline V gene lookup returns CDR1 SGHVS and CDR2 FQNEAQ. CDR3 amino acids: CASSLTSVQETQYF. CDR3 bases: TGTGCCAGCAGCTTAACCTCGGTACAAGAGACCCAGTACTTC.

This rearrangement joins TRBV5-1 to TRBJ1-6; 10 bases are shared with TRBD1. CDR3 length: 17 amino acids. The V and J ends lost 4 bases and 10 bases, in that order; junction bases with no gene match: 14. Looked up from germline, CDR1 is SGHRS and CDR2 is YFSETQ. The CDR3 nucleotides are TGCGCCAGCAGCCTGCCGGCCCGACAGGGGGCGCGGTCACCCCTCCACTTT. Protein sequence: CASSLPARQGARSPLHF.

This chain uses TRBV7-9 with TRBJ1-5, with D maybe TRBD1 (6 bases). The CDR3 runs 15 residues. Germline lookup yields CDR1 SEHNR and CDR2 FQNEAQ (reference sequence). V lost 5 bases and J 6 bases, leaving 17 bases between the germline ends. In DNA form, the CDR3 reads TGTGCCAGCAGCGGAAAGGGAACAGGGATTCAGCCCCAGCATTTT. It translates to CASSGKGTGIQPQHF.

The chain combines TRBV4-1 with TRBJ2-3; 9 bases are a match to TRBD2. The V and J ends lost 4 bases and 2 bases, in that order; junction bases with no gene match: 4. CDR3 size: 15 residues. Germline V gene data show CDR1 as MGHRA and CDR2 as YSYEKL. The CDR3 here is CASSLSGGHTDTQYF. The CDR3, as DNA: TGCGCCAGCAGCCTTAGCGGGGGCCACACAGATACGCAGTATTTT.

About this clone itself: The CDR3 does not close with the conserved phenylalanine or tryptophan, likely indicating a read error. This chain uses TRBV30 with TRBJ1-5; the D is unclear. The CDR3 spans 13 residues. V lost 2 bases and J lost 11, with 16 bases in between. The germline V gene encodes CDR1 GTSNPN and CDR2 SVGIG (reference sequence). The CDR3 region is CAWSRVGDWSQHS. CDR3 DNA: TGTGCCTGGAGTAGAGTCGGGGATTGGTCCCAGCATTCT.

J is TRBJ1-2 and V is TRBV30, with D maybe TRBD1 (5 bases). The CDR3 contains 16 residues. Deletions cut 2 bases from V and 3 bases from J, with 19 bases between. CDR1 and CDR2 (germline): GTSNPN, SVGIG (reference sequence). CDR3 sequence (DNA): TGTGCCTGGAGTAATCCCCCGGCAGGGTCTTACTATGGCTACACCTTC. Its protein is CAWSNPPAGSYYGYTF.

The chain carries TRBV19 and TRBJ1-6, with D possibly being TRBD1 (5 bases). The germline V and J ends were trimmed by 3 bases and 1 base, with 7 bases remaining between them. This CDR3 has 15 residues. Germline V lookup: CDR1 LNHDA, CDR2 SQIVND (reference sequence). The CDR3 coding sequence is TGTGCCAGTAGTATCAGGGATTCCTATAATTCACCCCTCCACTTT. Its protein product is CASSIRDSYNSPLHF.

The V gene is TRBV5-1, the J gene TRBJ1-3, with no clear D. The V end lost 0 bases, the J end lost 4 bases, and 8 bases lay between the germline ends. Germline V gene lookup returns CDR1 SGHRS and CDR2 YFSETQ. The CDR3 is 14 amino acids. The CDR3 region has the DNA TGCGCCAGCAGCTTGGGGACCGACGGAAACACCATATATTTT. The encoded protein is CASSLGTDGNTIYF.